A selection of T cell receptor beta chains follows, all from one sample in a study of molecular identifiers for immune sequencing clone quantification. TCRdb itself ran the PCR reads through MiXCR, one entry per CDR3 protein. The sample comprises just under 650,000 distinct CDR3 sequences, just under 20% of which are singletons, and 0.75% to 0.95% rests with the top ten. Sequencing input: naive CD8+ T cells from blood, with Jurkat cell RNA spiked in. The source is a human donor in good health. Some libraries in this study had Jurkat cell RNA spiked in. CDR3s include the opening cysteine and the closing phenylalanine or tryptophan. The order of the fields is clone size, J gene, V gene, D gene, CDR3 DNA, CDR3 protein. The D gene is left open where the match is weak. The listing skips clone size in some rows; elsewhere it reads once, few, many or a size class.

abundance: few; j_gene: TRBJ2-7; v_gene: TRBV27; d_gene: TRBD2; CDR3nt: TGTGCCAGCAGTGGACCAAACCTAGCGGGATCGGCCCCCGAGCAGTACTTC; CDR3aa: CASSGPNLAGSAPEQYF
abundance: many; j_gene: TRBJ1-1; v_gene: TRBV7-2; d_gene: .; CDR3nt: TGTGCCAGCAGCTCGTTTTTCTTGGGTCTGATTAAAGCTTTCTTT; CDR3aa: CASSSFFLGLIKAFF
abundance: many; j_gene: TRBJ2-5; v_gene: TRBV7-8; d_gene: TRBD2; CDR3nt: TGTGCCAGCAGCTTAGTCGGGACTAGCCAAGAGACCCAGTACTTC; CDR3aa: CASSLVGTSQETQYF
abundance: many; j_gene: TRBJ2-7; v_gene: TRBV14; d_gene: .; CDR3nt: TGTGCCAGCAGCCCCCACGGGTACGAGCAGTACTTC; CDR3aa: CASSPHGYEQYF
abundance: .; j_gene: TRBJ1-1; v_gene: TRBV6-1; d_gene: .; CDR3nt: TGTGCCAGCAGTGAATACGGGTACGAAGCTTTCTTT; CDR3aa: CASSEYGYEAFF
abundance: .; j_gene: TRBJ2-2; v_gene: TRBV2; d_gene: .; CDR3nt: TGTGCCAGCACCCTGCGGGACAGTTTCACCGGGGAGCTGTTTTTT; CDR3aa: CASTLRDSFTGELFF
abundance: many; j_gene: TRBJ1-1; v_gene: TRBV7-9; d_gene: TRBD1; CDR3nt: TGTGCCAGCAGCACGACAGGGGGCAGGGGCACTGAAGCTTTCTTT; CDR3aa: CASSTTGGRGTEAFF
abundance: many; j_gene: TRBJ1-3; v_gene: TRBV20-1; d_gene: .; CDR3nt: TGCAGTGCTAGAGTTCCCAGGGGCCGAGCCTCTGGAAACACCATATATTTT; CDR3aa: CSARVPRGRASGNTIYF
abundance: .; j_gene: TRBJ1-1; v_gene: TRBV4-3; d_gene: TRBD1; CDR3nt: TGCGCCAGCAGCACAAGGAATAACAGGGGTAACACTGAAGCTTTCTTT; CDR3aa: CASSTRNNRGNTEAFF
abundance: many; j_gene: TRBJ2-2; v_gene: TRBV29-1; d_gene: .; CDR3nt: TGCAGCGCTCTGCAAGGGGAGCTGTTTTTT; CDR3aa: CSALQGELFF
abundance: .; j_gene: TRBJ2-7; v_gene: TRBV27; d_gene: .; CDR3nt: TGTGCCAGCAGTCTGTCATCTGGCGAGCAGTACTTC; CDR3aa: CASSLSSGEQYF
abundance: many; j_gene: TRBJ1-1; v_gene: TRBV19; d_gene: .; CDR3nt: TGTGCCAGTTACGGGGTATCGTACACTGAAGCTTTCTTT; CDR3aa: CASYGVSYTEAFF
abundance: .; j_gene: TRBJ2-2; v_gene: TRBV14; d_gene: .; CDR3nt: TGTACCAGCAGCCAAGATGCCGGGGAGCTGTTTTTT; CDR3aa: CTSSQDAGELFF
abundance: many; j_gene: TRBJ1-1; v_gene: TRBV4-1; d_gene: .; CDR3nt: TGCGCCAGCAGCCAAGACGAACAGGGAGGGACTGAAGCTTTCTTT; CDR3aa: CASSQDEQGGTEAFF
abundance: few; j_gene: TRBJ2-7; v_gene: TRBV3-1; d_gene: .; CDR3nt: TGTGCCAGCAGCCAAGAAGGAGGGGTGGTCTACGAGCAGTACTTC; CDR3aa: CASSQEGGVVYEQYF
abundance: .; j_gene: TRBJ2-7; v_gene: TRBV6-1; d_gene: TRBD1; CDR3nt: TGTGCCAGCAGTGAAGCACTTTTATTCGGGACAGGCACAACCTACGAGCAGTACTTC; CDR3aa: CASSEALLFGTGTTYEQYF
abundance: few; j_gene: TRBJ2-7; v_gene: TRBV27; d_gene: .; CDR3nt: TGTGCCAGCAGTTTATCGAGAAGGGGGTTCGAGCAGTACTTC; CDR3aa: CASSLSRRGFEQYF
abundance: few; j_gene: TRBJ2-1; v_gene: TRBV28; d_gene: .; CDR3nt: TGTGCCAGCAGTTTAGGGGCGTCCTATGAGCAGTTCTTC; CDR3aa: CASSLGASYEQFF
abundance: .; j_gene: TRBJ1-5; v_gene: TRBV19; d_gene: .; CDR3nt: TGTGCCAGTAGTATAGGTTACGGGCAGCACAATCAGCCCCAGCATTTT; CDR3aa: CASSIGYGQHNQPQHF
abundance: many; j_gene: TRBJ2-7; v_gene: TRBV18; d_gene: .; CDR3nt: TGTGCCAGCTCACAGGGGAAGAGGTACGAGCAGTACTTC; CDR3aa: CASSQGKRYEQYF
abundance: many; j_gene: TRBJ2-3; v_gene: TRBV4-1; d_gene: .; CDR3nt: TGCGCCAGCAGCCAAACAGGGATCACAGATACGCAGTATTTT; CDR3aa: CASSQTGITDTQYF
abundance: many; j_gene: TRBJ1-5; v_gene: TRBV6-2/TRBV6-3; d_gene: .; CDR3nt: TGTGCCAGTCTGGGGGGCGTTGGTGGCAATCAGCCCCAGCATTTT; CDR3aa: CASLGGVGGNQPQHF
abundance: few; j_gene: TRBJ2-7; v_gene: TRBV9; d_gene: .; CDR3nt: TGTGCCAGCAGCCAACCTCAGAGCTCCTACGAGCAGTACTTC; CDR3aa: CASSQPQSSYEQYF
abundance: many; j_gene: TRBJ2-4; v_gene: TRBV20-1; d_gene: TRBD2; CDR3nt: TGCAGTGCTAGAGATATTGGTTCGGGGGGTTACAAAAACATTCAGTACTTC; CDR3aa: CSARDIGSGGYKNIQYF
abundance: few; j_gene: TRBJ2-7; v_gene: TRBV19; d_gene: .; CDR3nt: TGTGCCAGTAGTATCCAAGGACAAGGCCACGAGCAGTACTTC; CDR3aa: CASSIQGQGHEQYF
abundance: few; j_gene: TRBJ2-7; v_gene: TRBV9; d_gene: .; CDR3nt: TGTGCCAGCAGCCCTAGTGGGGAAACTACCTACGAGCAGTACTTC; CDR3aa: CASSPSGETTYEQYF
abundance: few; j_gene: TRBJ2-2; v_gene: TRBV9; d_gene: .; CDR3nt: TGTGCCAGCAGCGGTGGTCGGGGAAACGCCGGGGAGCTGTTTTTT; CDR3aa: CASSGGRGNAGELFF
abundance: .; j_gene: TRBJ2-3; v_gene: TRBV4-2; d_gene: TRBD2; CDR3nt: TGTGCCAGCAGCCACGTAGGGCGGGAGAGTGGTGCAGATACGCAGTATTTT; CDR3aa: CASSHVGRESGADTQYF
abundance: few; j_gene: TRBJ2-3; v_gene: TRBV6-2/TRBV6-3; d_gene: .; CDR3nt: TGTGCCAGCAGTTATGAGCCCCCCGGCACAGATACGCAGTATTTT; CDR3aa: CASSYEPPGTDTQYF
abundance: many; j_gene: TRBJ2-7; v_gene: TRBV29-1; d_gene: TRBD2; CDR3nt: TGCAGCGGACTAGCGCAGGGTACTGGAACCTACGAGCAGTACTTC; CDR3aa: CSGLAQGTGTYEQYF
abundance: .; j_gene: TRBJ2-3; v_gene: TRBV29-1; d_gene: TRBD1; CDR3nt: TGCAACGACAGGGACACAGATACGCAGTATTTT; CDR3aa: CNDRDTDTQYF
abundance: many; j_gene: TRBJ2-1; v_gene: TRBV29-1; d_gene: .; CDR3nt: TGCAGCGCCTTCTCCCCACATAGCGCTCTCGATGAGCAGTTCTTC; CDR3aa: CSAFSPHSALDEQFF
abundance: few; j_gene: TRBJ2-6; v_gene: TRBV27; d_gene: .; CDR3nt: TGTGCCAGCAGTTTGGGAGGGGGCGTTTCTGGGGCCAACGTCCTGACTTTC; CDR3aa: CASSLGGGVSGANVLTF
abundance: many; j_gene: TRBJ2-3; v_gene: TRBV29-1; d_gene: .; CDR3nt: TGCAGCGTTGAAGATCAGGGACCTCAGACGCAGTATTTT; CDR3aa: CSVEDQGPQTQYF
abundance: .; j_gene: TRBJ2-1; v_gene: TRBV6-2/TRBV6-3; d_gene: TRBD2; CDR3nt: TGTGCCAGCAGTCCCGGGACTAGCTTTGCCTACAATGAGCAGTTCTTC; CDR3aa: CASSPGTSFAYNEQFF
abundance: .; j_gene: TRBJ2-2; v_gene: TRBV7-9; d_gene: TRBD2; CDR3nt: TGTGCCAGCAGCTTAGACCCAGCGGGAGGGGAAACCGGGGAGCTGTTTTTT; CDR3aa: CASSLDPAGGETGELFF
abundance: .; j_gene: TRBJ2-1; v_gene: TRBV12-3/TRBV12-4; d_gene: .; CDR3nt: TGTGCCAGCAGTTTGGCGCGGGGCCAGATATCCTACAATGAGCAGTTCTTC; CDR3aa: CASSLARGQISYNEQFF
abundance: many; j_gene: TRBJ2-7; v_gene: TRBV2; d_gene: TRBD1; CDR3nt: TGTGCCAGCAGTGAAGCGCTTGGGGGACAGGGATTAGGCGAGCAGTACTTC; CDR3aa: CASSEALGGQGLGEQYF